Listed here are 13 T cell receptor beta chains from one sample, sequenced in a study of blood T cell repertoires in COVID-19. The assay was immunoSEQ multiplex PCR, and TCRdb's table has in-frame clones only and misses some. The repertoire holds about 160,000 clones, approximately 86% seen once, with roughly 4% in the top ten. Sequenced sample: peripheral blood. Source of these receptors: a woman in her sixties or seventies who had recovered from COVID-19.

This clone was observed a single time. This sequence joins TRBV6-1 and TRBJ1-3, with 10 bases matching TRBD1. Germline V lookup: CDR1 MNHNS, CDR2 SASEGT. The CDR3 has 16 residues. The V and J ends lost 3 bases and 2 bases, in that order; junction bases with no gene match: 4. In nucleotides, the CDR3 is TGTGCCAGCAGTGAGGGACAGGGGTGGACTGGAAACACCATATATTTT. Translating it yields CASSEGQGWTGNTIYF.

This chain joins TRBV6-5 and TRBJ1-4; D possibly corresponds to TRBD1 (5 bases). CDR1 is MNHEY, CDR2 SVGAGI, per germline. This CDR3 spans 14 amino acids. V shed 6 bases and J shed 2 bases, with 10 bases lying between them. The CDR3 bases are TGTGCCAGCAGCTCGGGGGGGACTAATGAAAAACTGTTTTTT. Protein sequence: CASSSGGTNEKLFF.

The J gene is TRBJ2-1, the V gene TRBV4-1; 9 positions match TRBD2. Per the germline V gene, CDR1 is MGHRA and CDR2 is YSYEKL. The trim removed 4 bases at V and 2 bases at J, leaving 3 bases unmatched. The CDR3 loop spans 15 amino acids. CDR3 nucleotides: TGCGCCAGCAGCCGAGCGGGGGGACCCTACAATGAGCAGTTCTTC. Translated: CASSRAGGPYNEQFF.

The V gene is TRBV14, the J gene TRBJ2-7; D is possibly TRBD2 (5 bases). The CDR3 loop spans 13 amino acids. The germline V and J ends were trimmed by 2 bases and 11 bases, with 16 bases remaining between them. Germline CDR1 is SGHDN and CDR2 is FVKESK. The CDR3 spells CASSQISGSAEYF. In nucleotides, the CDR3 is TGTGCCAGCAGCCAAATTTCGGGGTCGGCGGAGTACTTC.

V usage is TRBV30 and J usage is TRBJ2-3, with a weak D call TRBD2 (6 bases). V dropped 8 bases and J dropped 3 bases, with 18 bases sitting between them. Germline V gives CDR1 GTSNPN, CDR2 SVGIG (reference sequence). The CDR3 spans 14 residues. The CDR3 reads CAHDRDGTTDTQYF. The CDR3 DNA is TGTGCCCACGACCGGGACGGGACTACAGATACGCAGTATTTT.

This clone was counted ten times or more. The chain couples TRBV10-3 to TRBJ1-3; D is ambiguous. CDR3 length equals 13 residues. The V gene lost 8 bases and the J gene lost 2 bases, with 10 bases spanning the gap. The germline V gene has CDR1 ENHRY and CDR2 SYGVKD. The CDR3 nucleotides read TGTGCCATCTCTATGTTCACTGGAAACACCATATATTTT. It encodes CAISMFTGNTIYF.

V and J are TRBV5-1 and TRBJ2-3; D is possibly TRBD2 (5 bases). V lost 2 bases to trimming and J lost 3 bases, with 13 bases between them. The germline gives CDR1 SGHRS, CDR2 YFSETQ. This CDR3 has 15 amino acids. For the CDR3, the DNA is TGCGCCAGCAGCTTAGGCGCGGAGGTGACAGATACGCAGTATTTT. Amino acid sequence: CASSLGAEVTDTQYF.

This chain joins TRBV6-5 and TRBJ2-5; TRBD1 is a possible D gene (6 bases). In germline, CDR1 is MNHEY, CDR2 SVGAGI. The CDR3 has 13 residues. The V gene lost 5 bases and the J gene lost 4 bases, with 11 bases spanning the gap. The CDR3 bases are TGTGCCAGCAGTCAACAGGGAGCAGAGACCCAGTACTTC. Protein sequence: CASSQQGAETQYF.

The chain employs TRBV6-4 and TRBJ2-3, with no clear D. The germline V gene has CDR1 MRHNA and CDR2 SNTAGT. This CDR3 region has 13 residues. V was trimmed by 2 bases and J by 1 base, leaving 4 bases between them. Written as DNA, the CDR3 is TGTGCCAGCAGTGACCAGGGCACAGATACGCAGTATTTT. It is translated as CASSDQGTDTQYF.

The gene calls are TRBV27 and TRBJ2-6; 8 bases are a match to TRBD2. Germline CDR1 is MNHEY and CDR2 is SMNVEV (reference sequence). The CDR3 contains 15 residues. Trimming took 2 bases from V and 3 from J; bases not matched to a gene: 0. CDR3 sequence reads: CASSLRGGGANVLTF. The CDR3 DNA reads TGTGCCAGCAGTTTACGGGGGGGTGGGGCCAACGTCCTGACTTTC.

The V gene is TRBV5-5, the J gene TRBJ1-2; tentative D call: TRBD1 (6 bases). Trimming removed 1 base at V and 1 base at J, with 11 bases between. Germline V CDR1 and CDR2: SGHKS, YYEKEE (reference sequence). This CDR3 is built from 15 residues. CDR3 sequence: CASSLTGRLNYGYTF. In DNA, the CDR3 is TGTGCCAGCAGCTTGACAGGGCGCCTTAACTATGGCTACACCTTC.

The chain joins TRBV5-4 to TRBJ1-2, with TRBD1 matching over 9 bases. V lost 4 bases and J lost 4; bases outside the gene matches: 5. Per germline, CDR1 SGHNT and CDR2 YYREEE (reference sequence). The CDR3 has 14 amino acids. The CDR3 loop is CASSSGQGIYGYTF. The CDR3 bases are TGTGCCAGCAGCAGCGGACAGGGGATCTATGGCTACACCTTC.

The V gene is TRBV10-3, the J gene TRBJ2-3; 10 positions match TRBD1. The CDR3 length is 15 residues. CDR1 and CDR2 from the germline V gene are ENHRY and SYGVKD. The V segment lost 7 bases and the J segment 5 bases; nucleotides outside the gene matches: 9. This CDR3 is CAIISRQGALDTQYF. The CDR3 nucleotides are TGTGCCATCATATCAAGACAGGGGGCGTTAGATACGCAGTATTTT.